Listed below are T cell receptor beta chains from one sample, sequenced in a study of metastatic and nonmetastatic thyroid tumors. From the PCR reads, TCRdb re-called clones with MiXCR. The sample carries about 9,000 clones, about 15% recorded once. The specimen sequenced was blood. The source of these receptors is a female donor with papillary thyroid cancer or a benign thyroid nodule (not recorded which). Some clones in this sample may be carry-over from other donors' samples. CDR3s include the opening cysteine and the closing phenylalanine or tryptophan. A D gene is named only where the DNA matches it firmly. Size is stated for part of the rows, as once, few or many counts, or as a class when the clone is expanded.

size	V	J	D	CDR3	DNA
few	TRBV5-4	TRBJ2-3	.	CASSLKQSTDTQYF	TGTGCCAGCAGCTTGAAACAGAGCACAGATACGCAGTATTTT
.	TRBV9	TRBJ2-7	.	CASSGGGQSGYTGCYEQYF	TGTGCCAGCAGCGGCGGCGGACAGAGCGGTTACACAGGTTGCTACGAGCAGTACTTC
medium-sized	TRBV5-1	TRBJ2-2	.	CASRRTGGTGELFF	TGCGCCAGCAGGAGGACAGGAGGGACCGGGGAGCTGTTTTTT
medium-sized	TRBV6-1	TRBJ2-7	.	CASTITGNAYEQYF	TGTGCCAGCACCATTACAGGGAATGCCTACGAGCAGTACTTC
medium-sized	TRBV4-1	TRBJ2-2	TRBD1	CASSQETTGGVGGELFF	TGCGCCAGCAGCCAAGAAACAACAGGGGGCGTCGGCGGGGAGCTGTTTTTT
medium-sized	TRBV7-2	TRBJ2-3	TRBD2	CASSLGTSTSSTDTQYF	TGTGCCAGCAGCTTGGGGACTAGCACCTCTAGCACAGATACGCAGTATTTT
medium-sized	TRBV6-6	TRBJ2-3	TRBD2	CASSYFRTSGLTDTQYF	TGTGCCAGCAGTTATTTCCGGACTAGCGGGTTAACAGATACGCAGTATTTT
few	TRBV6-5	TRBJ1-5	.	CASSHSAGTGQPQHF	TGTGCCAGCAGTCACTCGGCAGGAACGGGACAGCCCCAGCATTTT
medium-sized	TRBV6-2/TRBV6-3	TRBJ2-7	.	CASRRPELASGEQYF	TGTGCCAGCAGACGCCCTGAACTAGCCAGCGGCGAGCAGTACTTC
.	TRBV27	TRBJ2-5	TRBD2	CASSFLSTGGQKTQYF	TGTGCCAGCAGTTTTTTATCGACGGGAGGGCAAAAGACCCAGTACTTC
.	TRBV6-2/TRBV6-3	TRBJ2-2	.	CASSRDTVSLNTGELFF	TGTGCCAGCAGTCGGGACACCGTTTCCTTGAACACCGGGGAGCTGTTTTTT
few	TRBV27	TRBJ1-2	.	CASSSQWVGYTF	TGTGCCAGCAGTTCGCAGTGGGTTGGCTACACCTTC
.	TRBV27	TRBJ2-5	.	CATSEAGEETQYF	TGTGCCACCAGTGAGGCCGGGGAAGAGACCCAGTACTTC
many	TRBV24-1	TRBJ2-2	.	CATSDFRDPGELFF	TGTGCCACCAGTGATTTCAGGGACCCCGGGGAGCTGTTTTTT
many	TRBV28	TRBJ2-4	.	CASSLEGWNIQYF	TGTGCCAGCAGTTTGGAGGGGTGGAACATTCAGTACTTC
many	TRBV7-2	TRBJ1-6	.	CASSPRSGGSSYNSPLHF	TGTGCCAGCAGCCCCAGGTCCGGGGGTAGTTCCTATAATTCACCCCTCCACTTT
.	TRBV6-1	TRBJ2-5	TRBD2	CVSSEVTSGGQETQYF	TGTGTCAGCAGCGAAGTGACTAGCGGGGGGCAAGAGACCCAGTACTTC
medium-sized	TRBV6-1	TRBJ2-3	.	CASKDQGAQYF	TGTGCCAGCAAGGACCAAGGGGCGCAGTATTTT
large	TRBV27	TRBJ2-7	TRBD2	CASSSGGKLNEQYF	TGTGCCAGCAGTTCGGGAGGGAAACTAAACGAGCAGTACTTC
many	TRBV20-1	TRBJ1-1	TRBD1	CSARGVGQDSWDTEAFF	TGCAGTGCTAGAGGGGTGGGACAGGACTCCTGGGACACTGAAGCTTTCTTT
medium-sized	TRBV19	TRBJ1-5	.	CASSISGGHNQPQHF	TGTGCCAGTAGTATCTCAGGAGGTCACAATCAGCCCCAGCATTTT
medium-sized	TRBV2	TRBJ1-2	.	CASNRGYGYTF	TGTGCCAGCAACAGAGGCTATGGCTACACCTTC
many	TRBV24-1	TRBJ1-1	.	CATRVGTEAFF	TGTGCCACCAGGGTGGGCACTGAAGCTTTCTTT
many	TRBV4-3	TRBJ1-6	.	CASSQDPPGAKSSSPLHF	TGCGCCAGCAGCCAAGATCCCCCAGGGGCGAAATCGTCTTCACCCCTCCACTTT
medium-sized	TRBV19	TRBJ1-4	TRBD1	CASSATGIGEKLFF	TGTGCCAGTAGTGCGACAGGGATCGGGGAAAAACTGTTTTTT
many	TRBV20-1	TRBJ2-5	TRBD2	CSARDEGRGETQYF	TGCAGTGCTAGAGATGAAGGGAGGGGAGAGACCCAGTACTTC
many	TRBV7-9	TRBJ1-5	.	CAISPGTGNQPQHF	TGTGCCATTTCTCCCGGGACGGGAAATCAGCCCCAGCATTTT
many	TRBV6-1	TRBJ2-5	TRBD1	CASSEATGGSETQYF	TGTGCCAGCAGTGAGGCGACAGGGGGCTCAGAGACCCAGTACTTC
medium-sized	TRBV12-3/TRBV12-4	TRBJ2-7	TRBD2	CASSLAAGGPKNEQYF	TGTGCCAGCAGTTTAGCAGCGGGGGGGCCAAAAAACGAGCAGTACTTC
medium-sized	TRBV6-2/TRBV6-3	TRBJ1-5	TRBD1	CASSGEGAGRQPQHF	TGTGCCAGCAGTGGGGAGGGGGCAGGGCGTCAGCCCCAGCATTTT
few	TRBV18	TRBJ1-4	.	CASSPQGDLNEKLFF	TGTGCCAGCTCACCACAAGGCGACTTGAATGAAAAACTGTTTTTT
many	TRBV5-1	TRBJ1-1	.	CASRNDRGGPEAFF	TGCGCCAGCAGAAACGATCGGGGCGGGCCGGAAGCTTTCTTT
medium-sized	TRBV20-1	TRBJ2-7	TRBD1	CSAYPGQGASEQYF	TGCAGTGCTTACCCGGGACAGGGGGCCTCCGAGCAGTACTTC
few	TRBV6-1	TRBJ2-1	.	CASSRQGSYNEQFF	TGTGCCAGCAGTAGGCAGGGCTCCTACAATGAGCAGTTCTTC
.	TRBV12-3/TRBV12-4	TRBJ2-7	.	CASSFWGIEQYF	TGTGCCAGCAGTTTTTGGGGGATCGAGCAGTACTTC
medium-sized	TRBV6-1	TRBJ2-2	.	CASKGTGELFF	TGTGCCAGCAAGGGGACCGGGGAGCTGTTTTTT
medium-sized	TRBV6-2/TRBV6-3	TRBJ2-2	TRBD2	CASSYDLAGFTNTGELFF	TGTGCCAGCAGTTACGACCTAGCGGGATTCACGAACACCGGGGAGCTGTTTTTT
.	TRBV11-2	TRBJ1-2	.	CASSSNYGYTF	TGTGCCAGCAGCTCTAACTATGGCTACACCTTC
many	TRBV5-6	TRBJ1-2	.	CASSLVQGGYTF	TGTGCCAGCAGCTTGGTCCAAGGAGGCTACACCTTC
medium-sized	TRBV6-1	TRBJ2-1	TRBD2	CATLPGTSGGNEQFF	TGTGCTACCCTCCCAGGGACTAGCGGGGGAAATGAGCAGTTCTTC
.	TRBV6-1	TRBJ2-2	.	CAIDRNTGVLFF	TGTGCCATCGACAGGAACACCGGGGTGCTGTTTTTT
few	TRBV10-3	TRBJ2-2	.	CAISEIVTGELFF	TGTGCCATCAGTGAGATTGTAACCGGGGAGCTGTTTTTT
.	TRBV28	TRBJ1-4	.	CASSLGGAEKLFF	TGTGCCAGCAGTTTAGGGGGGGCCGAAAAACTGTTTTTT
many	TRBV5-4	TRBJ1-5	.	CASSFWGGNQPQHF	TGTGCCAGCAGCTTCTGGGGGGGCAATCAGCCCCAGCATTTT
many	TRBV3-1	TRBJ1-2	TRBD1	CASSDTPQGAKGYTF	TGTGCCAGCAGCGACACGCCACAGGGGGCGAAGGGCTACACCTTC
many	TRBV18	TRBJ2-3	TRBD2	CASSPVREATDTQYF	TGTGCCAGCTCACCGGTGCGGGAGGCGACAGATACGCAGTATTTT
many	TRBV20-1	TRBJ2-3	.	CSAGPYTQYF	TGCAGTGCTGGACCTTATACGCAGTATTTT
medium-sized	TRBV6-4	TRBJ2-2	.	CASSDLIGELFF	TGTGCCAGCAGTGACCTCATCGGGGAGCTGTTTTTT
.	TRBV7-8	TRBJ2-2	TRBD2	CASRPRGGNTGELFF	TGTGCCAGCAGACCGCGGGGGGGCAACACCGGGGAGCTGTTTTTT